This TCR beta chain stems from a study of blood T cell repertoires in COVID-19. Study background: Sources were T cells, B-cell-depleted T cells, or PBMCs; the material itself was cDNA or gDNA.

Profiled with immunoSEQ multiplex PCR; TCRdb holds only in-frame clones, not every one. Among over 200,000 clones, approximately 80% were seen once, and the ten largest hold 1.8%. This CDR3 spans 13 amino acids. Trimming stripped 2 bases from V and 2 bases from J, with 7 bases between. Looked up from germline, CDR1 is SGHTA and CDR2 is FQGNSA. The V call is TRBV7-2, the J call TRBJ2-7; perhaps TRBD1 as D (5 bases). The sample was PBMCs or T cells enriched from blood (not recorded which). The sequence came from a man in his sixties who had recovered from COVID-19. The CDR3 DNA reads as TGTGCCAGCAGCTTACAGGGAACCTACGAGCAGTACTTC. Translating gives CASSLQGTYEQYF. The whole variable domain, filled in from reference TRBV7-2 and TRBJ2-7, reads GAGVSQSPSNKVTEKGKDVELRCDPISGHTALYWYRQSLGQGLEFLIYFQGNSAPDKSGLPSDRFSAERTGGSVSTLTIQRTQQEDSAVYLCASSLQGTYEQYFGPGTRLTVT.